The rows below give T cell receptor beta chains drawn from one sample of a study of T cells in Graves' hyperthyroidism and ophthalmopathy. TCRdb reanalysed the multiplex PCR reads using MiXCR and keeps one entry per CDR3 protein. The table lists about 690,000 distinct CDR3 sequences, approximately 15% of them singletons, with less than 20% in the top ten. Input material: blood. Receptors were obtained from a man aged 45-60 years with Graves' hyperthyroidism. Both conserved end residues are part of each CDR3. The D gene is left open where the match is weak. Expanded clones are given a class, and other clones once, few, many or no size at all.

clone size,V gene,J gene,D gene,CDR3 DNA,CDR3 protein
.,TRBV12-3/TRBV12-4,TRBJ1-5,.,TGTGCCAGCAGTTTAGGGGCGGGTAGCAATCAGCCCCAGCATTTT,CASSLGAGSNQPQHF
few,TRBV5-1,TRBJ2-7,.,TGCGCCAGCAGCTTGGATGGCCAATTGATGAACGAGCAGTACTTC,CASSLDGQLMNEQYF
many,TRBV7-8,TRBJ2-5,TRBD2,TGTGCCAGCACCGGGGGGAGAGGAGAGACCCAGTACTTC,CASTGGRGETQYF
many,TRBV12-3/TRBV12-4,TRBJ1-1,.,TGTGCCAGCAGTTTACAACCGGGACGGACTGAAGCTTTCTTT,CASSLQPGRTEAFF
many,TRBV5-1,TRBJ2-7,.,TGCGCCAGCAGCCGCTCCGCCGGGAGCGGCGAGCAGTACTTC,CASSRSAGSGEQYF
many,TRBV3-1,TRBJ2-7,.,TGTGCCAGCAGCCAAGCAGACGGAGCGGGCCCATCCTACGAGCAGTACTTC,CASSQADGAGPSYEQYF
many,TRBV28,TRBJ2-1,TRBD1,TGTGCCAGCAGTACAGCCCAGGGGACCGGGACAGCCGTCTTC,CASSTAQGTGTAVF
many,TRBV7-6,TRBJ2-5,.,TGTGCCAGCAGCCGAACGGGGTACCAAGAGACCCAGTACTTC,CASSRTGYQETQYF
many,TRBV19,TRBJ1-5,.,TGTGCCAGTAGTGATCCGGGCCTTCAGCCCCAGCATTTT,CASSDPGLQPQHF
few,TRBV28,TRBJ1-5,.,TGTGCCAGCAGCCCCGCGGCCACCAATCAGCCCCAGCATTTT,CASSPAATNQPQHF
many,TRBV10-3,TRBJ2-7,TRBD1,TGTGCCATCAGTGAGTCGGTGGGACAGGCTGACTACGAGCAGTACTTC,CAISESVGQADYEQYF
many,TRBV11-2,TRBJ2-1,.,TGTGCCAGCAGCTGGGCCTCCGGCGCTGAGCAGTTCTTC,CASSWASGAEQFF
many,TRBV25-1,TRBJ1-3,.,TGTGCCAGCAGGCGGCGGGACACGAATCGCGGGAACACCATATATTTT,CASRRRDTNRGNTIYF
many,TRBV6-1,TRBJ2-1,TRBD2,TGTGCCAGCAGTGACCTGGGACTAGCGGGAGGCCAAAACAATGAGCAGTTCTTC,CASSDLGLAGGQNNEQFF
many,TRBV19,TRBJ2-1,TRBD2,TGTGCCAGTAGTAGAGGGACTACCAATGAGCAGTTCTTC,CASSRGTTNEQFF
few,TRBV28,TRBJ1-2,.,TGTGCCAGCAGTTTATGGGTCCGAGGGTTTGGCTACACCTTC,CASSLWVRGFGYTF
.,TRBV7-7,TRBJ2-7,TRBD2,TGTGCTAGCAGCCCACGGGAGGCCCCCCCCTACGAGCAGTACTTC,CASSPREAPPYEQYF
many,TRBV2,TRBJ2-1,.,TGTGCCAGCAGTATGGGAAATCAGCTTACTGAGCAGTTCTTC,CASSMGNQLTEQFF
.,TRBV4-3,TRBJ2-7,TRBD1,TGCGCCAGCAGCCAAGATAGGGACAGGGTAACGGAGCAGTACTTC,CASSQDRDRVTEQYF
many,TRBV28,TRBJ2-4,.,TGTGCCAGCACCAAAGACAGCCTATCTTTATTCGAGCTAGCCAAAAACATTCAGTACTTC,CASTKDSLSLFELAKNIQYF
.,TRBV29-1,TRBJ2-1,.,TGCAGCGTTGAAGATAACGCCCCCAATGAGCAGTTCTTC,CSVEDNAPNEQFF
few,TRBV11-2,TRBJ1-4,.,TGTGCCAGCAGCTTAGTACAGGGTTCCGAAAAACTGTTTTTT,CASSLVQGSEKLFF
many,TRBV12-3/TRBV12-4,TRBJ1-1,.,TGTGCCAGCAGTTTTTTAGGGAGGATTGAAGCTTTCTTT,CASSFLGRIEAFF
.,TRBV28,TRBJ2-3,TRBD2,TGTGCCAGCAGTTTGGTGGCGGGAGGGGATACGCAGTATTTT,CASSLVAGGDTQYF
many,TRBV12-3/TRBV12-4,TRBJ2-2,.,TGTGCCAGCAGAGACAAGAACACCGGGGAGCTGTTTTTT,CASRDKNTGELFF
.,TRBV20-1,TRBJ2-7,.,TGCAGTGCTAGTGATGACAGGACCAGGGGGCAGTACTTC,CSASDDRTRGQYF
many,TRBV28,TRBJ1-4,.,TGTGCCAGCAGTCCTTATCCCAGGCGGGAGAAACTGTTTTTT,CASSPYPRREKLFF
few,TRBV12-3/TRBV12-4,TRBJ1-3,.,TGTGCCAGCAGCCCTAAGCGGACTCGCTCTGGAAACACCATATATTTT,CASSPKRTRSGNTIYF
.,TRBV3-1,TRBJ1-2,.,TGTGCCAGCAGCCAAGATTACCGGGCGGGTGGCTACACCTTC,CASSQDYRAGGYTF
.,TRBV28,TRBJ1-1,.,TGTGCCAGCGAGTCAGGGAAATTGAACACTGAAGCTTTCTTT,CASESGKLNTEAFF
many,TRBV5-6,TRBJ2-7,.,TGTGCCAGCAGCTCCTGGAAAAGCGGCTACGAGCAGTACTTC,CASSSWKSGYEQYF
few,TRBV12-3/TRBV12-4,TRBJ2-2,TRBD1,TGTGCCAGCAATGCTCAGGGGGCCACCGGGGAGCTGTTTTTT,CASNAQGATGELFF
once,TRBV28,TRBJ2-3,.,TGTGCCAGCAGTTTATGGGAGGGCCCCGCCGATACGCAGTATTTT,CASSLWEGPADTQYF
.,TRBV13,TRBJ2-2,.,TGTGCCAGCAGCTTAGACCTTTACACCGGGGAGCTGTTTTTT,CASSLDLYTGELFF
.,TRBV6-2/TRBV6-3,TRBJ1-5,.,TGTGCCAGCAGTTATACAGCCTCGGGAGGGCCCCAGCATTTT,CASSYTASGGPQHF
.,TRBV7-3,TRBJ2-2,TRBD2,TGTGCCAGCAGCTTAACTGCTAGCGGGCGACGTAGCACCGGGGAGCTGTTTTTT,CASSLTASGRRSTGELFF
few,TRBV9,TRBJ2-2,.,TGTGCCAGCAGCCAAGACGGGACACCGAACACCGGGGAGCTGTTTTTT,CASSQDGTPNTGELFF
many,TRBV18,TRBJ2-1,TRBD2,TGTGCCAGCTCACTGGGACTAGCGGACAACAATGAGCAGTTCTTC,CASSLGLADNNEQFF
many,TRBV12-3/TRBV12-4,TRBJ1-4,TRBD1,TGTGCCAGCAGCGATGGATTGGACAGGAATGAAAAACTGTTTTTT,CASSDGLDRNEKLFF
many,TRBV6-1,TRBJ1-5,TRBD1,TGTGCCAGCAGGGCCCGGGACAGGGTTTTTCAGCCCCAGCATTTT,CASRARDRVFQPQHF
few,TRBV7-3,TRBJ2-2,.,TGTGCCAGCAGCCCATTAAAGTGGGGGGAGAACACCGGGGAGCTGTTTTTT,CASSPLKWGENTGELFF
many,TRBV7-2,TRBJ2-1,TRBD2,TGTGCCAGCAGGCCACCAGCGGGAGGGAGGAATGAGCAGTTCTTC,CASRPPAGGRNEQFF